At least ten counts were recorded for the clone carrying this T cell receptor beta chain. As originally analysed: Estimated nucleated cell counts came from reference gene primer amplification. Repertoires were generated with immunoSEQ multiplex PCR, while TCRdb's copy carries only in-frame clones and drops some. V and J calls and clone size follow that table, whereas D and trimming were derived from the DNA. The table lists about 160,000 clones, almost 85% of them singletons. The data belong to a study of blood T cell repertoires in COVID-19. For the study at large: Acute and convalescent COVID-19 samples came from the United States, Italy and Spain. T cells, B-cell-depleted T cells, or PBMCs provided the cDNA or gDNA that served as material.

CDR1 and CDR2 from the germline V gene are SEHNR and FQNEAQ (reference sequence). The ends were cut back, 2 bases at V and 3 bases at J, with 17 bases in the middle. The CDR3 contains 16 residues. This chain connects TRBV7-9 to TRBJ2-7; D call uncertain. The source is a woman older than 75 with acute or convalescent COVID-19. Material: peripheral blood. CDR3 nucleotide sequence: TGTGCCAGCAGCTTATTACAACCTACGACGGGCTACGAGCAGTACTTC. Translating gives CASSLLQPTTGYEQYF.